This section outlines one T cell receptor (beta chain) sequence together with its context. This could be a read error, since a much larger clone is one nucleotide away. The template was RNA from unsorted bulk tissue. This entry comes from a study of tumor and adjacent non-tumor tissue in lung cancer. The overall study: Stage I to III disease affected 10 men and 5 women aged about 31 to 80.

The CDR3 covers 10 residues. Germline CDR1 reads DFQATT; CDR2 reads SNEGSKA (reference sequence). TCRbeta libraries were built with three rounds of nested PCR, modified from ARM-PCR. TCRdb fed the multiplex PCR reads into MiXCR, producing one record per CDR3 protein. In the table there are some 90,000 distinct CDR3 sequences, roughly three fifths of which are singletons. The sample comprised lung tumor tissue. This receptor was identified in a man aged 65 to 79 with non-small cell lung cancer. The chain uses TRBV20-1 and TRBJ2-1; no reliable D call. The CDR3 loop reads CSAELGQHFF. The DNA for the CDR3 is TGCAGTGCTGAACTCGGGCAGCACTTCTTC.